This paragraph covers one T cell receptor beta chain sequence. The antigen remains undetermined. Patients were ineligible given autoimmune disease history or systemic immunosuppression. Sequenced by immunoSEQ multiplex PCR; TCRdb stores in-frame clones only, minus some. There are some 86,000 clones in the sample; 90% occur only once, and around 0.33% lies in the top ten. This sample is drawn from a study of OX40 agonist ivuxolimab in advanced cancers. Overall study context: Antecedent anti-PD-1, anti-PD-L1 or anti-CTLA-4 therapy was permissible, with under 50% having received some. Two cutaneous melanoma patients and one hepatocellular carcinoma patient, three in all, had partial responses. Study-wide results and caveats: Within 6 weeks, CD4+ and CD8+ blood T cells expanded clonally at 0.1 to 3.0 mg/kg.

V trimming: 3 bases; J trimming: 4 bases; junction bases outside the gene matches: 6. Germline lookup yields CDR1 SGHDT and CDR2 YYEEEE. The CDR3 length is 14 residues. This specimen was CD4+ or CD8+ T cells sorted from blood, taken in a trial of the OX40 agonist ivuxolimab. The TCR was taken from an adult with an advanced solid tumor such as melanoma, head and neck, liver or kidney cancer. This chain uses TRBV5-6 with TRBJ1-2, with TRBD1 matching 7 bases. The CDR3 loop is CASSSRGQRYGYTF. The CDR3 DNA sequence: TGTGCCAGCAGCTCCCGGGGACAGCGCTATGGCTACACCTTC.